The present T cell receptor (beta chain) was sequenced within a study of Ad26.COV2.S vaccination and SARS-CoV-2 variants (dated by TCRdb to the early 2020s). Notes on the research overall: Vaccine-arm donors were drawn from COV1001, a multicentre, randomized, double-blind, placebo-controlled phase I-IIa trial of Ad26.COV2.S in healthy adults. Ad26.COV2.S was administered intramuscularly at 5 x 10^10 or 1 x 10^11 viral particles, either as a single shot or as two shots given 56 days apart. TCRbeta repertoire sequencing was used to assess the specificity and breadth of SARS-CoV-2-reactive T cell receptors after Ad26.COV2.S vaccination. The TCR-sequenced set comprised around 30 samples: some 20 Ad26.COV2.S vaccine recipients, 5 placebo recipients and 8 SARS-CoV-2 convalescent individuals. Participants in the trial were split at random into five groups of five each, receiving low-dose or high-dose Ad26.COV2.S once or twice, or else placebo on both occasions. Investigators did not know the trial group allocation while performing experiments and assessing outcomes. The paper's findings and limits, for the study overall: Substantial breadth of spike-specific CD8+ and CD4+ T cell responses was reported after vaccination. It was noted by the authors that total T cell responses may have been underestimated by the TCR breadth and depth analyses. Ad26.COV2.S recipients had higher spike-specific TCR breadth than placebo recipients (P = 0.0014). The study lacked the statistical power to compare responses across vaccine doses or regimens. Non-spike TCR breadth was comparable between vaccine and placebo recipients, consistent with the vaccine containing only spike.

The immunoSEQ Assay was used to sequence TCRbeta CDR3 regions. After extraction, genomic DNA underwent amplification by bias-controlled multiplex PCR, followed by high-throughput sequencing. Turning to the authors' computational methods: To quantify the absolute abundance of every unique TCRbeta CDR3 region, sequences were collapsed and filtered. Usable DNA was measured by amplifying reference genes present in all nucleated cells, and TCRbeta template counts were normalized to that usable DNA to estimate T cell fraction. Repertoire TCRs were annotated as SARS-CoV-2-specific when V gene, CDR3 amino acid sequence and J gene were exactly matched to a known reactive TCR set. The reference SARS-CoV-2 TCR set came from MIRA and was filtered for enrichment in COVID-19-positive ImmuneCODE repertoires, removing public or cross-reactive TCRs. Using the MIRA antigens, annotated TCRs were further analysed by specific ORF or by position within an ORF. Breadth was defined as annotated unique rearrangements over total unique productive rearrangements; depth was the summed frequency of those rearrangements. Two-sided Wilcoxon rank-sum tests were used to compare TCR breadth between groups. This is the immuneACCESS table as TCRdb keeps it, with only in-frame sequences that have V and J called. A part of the clones is gone; compared with another copy, unresolved V genes explain less than half, and the rest is unexplained. V, J and clone size are taken as reported in that table, and D and trimming were inferred from the DNA itself. This sample gives a few hundred thousand clones in total; roughly 90% of them show up just once. The ten largest clonotypes hold 9% to 15% of the sample.

The germline V gene provides CDR1 SGHTA and CDR2 FQGNSA. CDR3 length: 14 amino acids, cysteine to phenylalanine. Only the CDR3 DNA is retained, 42 bases long and in frame from the first base. V is reduced by 0 bases and J by 1 base, leaving a spacing of 7 bases between them. This specimen's treatment or condition label, per the study, means: over 15 received Ad26.COV2.S at low or high dose, single or two shots; 5 received placebo; per-sample allocation not given. For vaccine and placebo recipients, repertoires were sequenced using samples collected on day 63 after the first injection. In Cohort 1b, more than 20 adults aged 18-55 years were enrolled at a single site in Boston, USA, between 29 July and 7 August 2020. Ad26.COV2.S was a replication-incompetent adenovirus type 26 vector that expressed a prefusion-stabilized SARS-CoV-2 spike protein derived from the original Wuhan strain. This clone was detected a few times. Its recognized antigen is unknown. Base qualities are not recorded, but no much larger clone differs from it by a single base. Other DNA sequences within the sample encode an identical CDR3.

The TCR sequence derives from a person between 18 and 65 years old who received the Ad26.COV2.S COVID-19 vaccine or a placebo. The sequencing here drew on peripheral blood, taken in a trial of Ad26.COV2.S vaccine versus placebo. The chain links TRBV7-2 with TRBJ2-7; no D gene call is confident. CDR3 region: CASSLAGQSYEQYF. Read as DNA, the sequence is TGTGCCAGCAGCTTAGCCGGCCAGTCCTACGAGCAGTACTTC. With the portions outside the CDR3 filled from the reference TRBV7-2 and TRBJ2-7 genes, the complete variable region becomes GAGVSQSPSNKVTEKGKDVELRCDPISGHTALYWYRQSLGQGLEFLIYFQGNSAPDKSGLPSDRFSAERTGGSVSTLTIQRTQQEDSAVYLCASSLAGQSYEQYFGPGTRLTVT.